Listed below are T cell receptor beta chains from one sample, sequenced in a study of T cells in Graves' hyperthyroidism and ophthalmopathy. In TCRdb, the multiplex PCR reads were re-called with MiXCR into one record per CDR3 protein. The data show some 550,000 distinct CDR3 sequences, approximately 15% seen once. The sample consisted of blood. The source is a woman aged 40 to 50 with Graves' ophthalmopathy. Both conserved end residues are part of each CDR3. Fields, in order: V gene, J gene, clone size, D gene, CDR3 protein, CDR3 DNA. The D gene is left open where the match is weak. Not all rows give a size; the values are once, few, many and, for expanded clones, a class.

TRBV7-8,TRBJ1-3,-,-,CASSRMTDPLSGNTIYF,TGTGCCAGCAGCCGTATGACCGACCCCCTCTCTGGAAACACCATATATTTT
TRBV5-1,TRBJ1-2,-,-,CASSLAGGHYGYTF,TGCGCCAGCAGCTTGGCCGGAGGTCACTATGGCTACACCTTC
TRBV6-2/TRBV6-3,TRBJ1-4,-,-,CASSYELFF,TGTGCCAGCAGTTATGAACTGTTTTTT
TRBV28,TRBJ1-5,many,TRBD1,CASKFGTGGNQPQHF,TGTGCCAGTAAATTTGGGACAGGGGGGAATCAGCCCCAGCATTTT
TRBV10-3,TRBJ2-5,few,-,CAIASAETQYF,TGTGCCATCGCCTCGGCAGAGACCCAGTACTTC
TRBV7-6,TRBJ2-3,many,TRBD1,CASSSDRGEGTQYF,TGTGCCAGCAGCTCCGACAGGGGAGAAGGTACGCAGTATTTT
TRBV29-1,TRBJ1-1,-,-,CSVSSGGEAFF,TGCAGCGTGTCCTCCGGGGGAGAAGCTTTCTTT
TRBV2,TRBJ1-5,many,TRBD1,CASRVGTGGKQPQHF,TGTGCCAGCAGAGTTGGGACAGGGGGCAAACAGCCCCAGCATTTT
TRBV5-6,TRBJ1-5,few,TRBD1,CASSPQGRLDQPQHF,TGTGCCAGCAGCCCACAGGGGCGCCTAGATCAGCCCCAGCATTTT
TRBV3-1,TRBJ2-6,many,-,CASSHSGANVLTF,TGTGCCAGCAGCCACTCTGGGGCCAACGTCCTGACTTTC
TRBV27,TRBJ1-1,many,-,CASSLSGYTEAFF,TGTGCCAGCAGTTTATCAGGCTACACTGAAGCTTTCTTT
TRBV6-1,TRBJ1-2,-,-,CASSELSHGGYTF,TGTGCCAGCAGTGAATTATCACACGGTGGCTACACCTTC
TRBV7-8,TRBJ1-6,-,-,CASSINSHYNSPLHF,TGTGCCAGCAGCATTAACAGCCACTATAATTCACCCCTCCACTTT
TRBV6-2/TRBV6-3,TRBJ2-1,many,TRBD2,CASSYLKREGNEQFF,TGTGCCAGCAGTTACTTAAAACGGGAGGGGAATGAGCAGTTCTTC
TRBV7-9,TRBJ2-1,many,TRBD2,CASSGSILAGSYNEQFF,TGTGCCAGCAGCGGAAGTATCCTAGCGGGATCGTACAATGAGCAGTTCTTC
TRBV20-1,TRBJ1-2,many,-,CSAWGGEGYGYTF,TGCAGTGCGTGGGGAGGAGAGGGCTATGGCTACACCTTC
TRBV20-1,TRBJ2-3,-,-,CSASGGGRSPDTQYF,TGCAGTGCCAGTGGGGGCGGGAGAAGTCCAGATACGCAGTATTTT
TRBV28,TRBJ2-7,many,-,CASSIGLDTYEQYF,TGTGCCAGCAGTATTGGACTGGATACCTACGAGCAGTACTTC
TRBV7-2,TRBJ1-1,many,TRBD1,CASRRQGERTEAFF,TGTGCCAGCAGACGACAGGGAGAAAGGACTGAAGCTTTCTTT
TRBV29-1,TRBJ2-1,-,-,CSVATYSEQFF,TGCAGCGTTGCCACCTACAGTGAGCAGTTCTTC
TRBV6-2/TRBV6-3,TRBJ2-3,-,-,CASSLTTDTADTQYF,TGTGCCAGCAGCCTGACAACTGATACAGCAGATACGCAGTATTTT
TRBV20-1,TRBJ2-3,many,TRBD2,CSALGTSGSHTQYF,TGCAGTGCGCTCGGGACTAGCGGGAGTCATACGCAGTATTTT
TRBV9,TRBJ1-3,few,-,CASSPRVLGNTIYF,TGTGCCAGCAGCCCACGGGTCCTTGGAAACACCATATATTTT
TRBV7-8,TRBJ2-1,-,-,CASSLRSGSYNERFF,TGTGCCAGCAGCTTACGGAGTGGCTCCTACAATGAGCGGTTCTTC